This is a list of T cell receptor beta chains from one sample in a study of T cells in Graves' hyperthyroidism and ophthalmopathy. One entry per CDR3 protein results from TCRdb running MiXCR on the multiplex PCR reads. The profile covers more than 500,000 distinct CDR3 sequences, with 14% appearing a single time and approximately 15% taken by the ten largest. Specimen: blood. The receptor source for this set is a woman in her forties with Graves' hyperthyroidism. CDR3s include the opening cysteine and the closing phenylalanine or tryptophan. The order of the fields is V gene, clone size, J gene, D gene, CDR3 DNA, CDR3 protein. The D gene is left open where the match is weak. The size field is filled for only some rows; it gives once, few, many or a size class.

>TRBV20-1|few|TRBJ1-2|-
TGCAGTGCTAGAGATGAAGGGGGGACGGAGTTTTATGGCTACACCTTC
CSARDEGGTEFYGYTF
>TRBV3-1|many|TRBJ2-7|TRBD2
TGTGCCAGCAGCCCCATTCTAGCGGGAGGGGCCGAGCAGTACTTC
CASSPILAGGAEQYF
>TRBV29-1|-|TRBJ2-7|-
TGCAGCGTCCTGGCTTATGGCTACGAGCAGTACTTC
CSVLAYGYEQYF
>TRBV2|many|TRBJ1-1|TRBD1
TGTGCCAGCAGTAACAGGGGAGGATCCACTGAAGCTTTCTTT
CASSNRGGSTEAFF
>TRBV2|many|TRBJ2-7|-
TGTGCCAGCACCCGTGGGGCAGAGTACGAGCAGTACTTC
CASTRGAEYEQYF
>TRBV25-1|-|TRBJ1-3|-
TGTGCCAGCAGCGACAGCCTCTCTGGAAACACCATATATTTT
CASSDSLSGNTIYF
>TRBV18|many|TRBJ2-4|-
TGTGCCAGCTCTCCCCTCGAGGGCAAAAACATTCAGTACTTC
CASSPLEGKNIQYF
>TRBV20-1|many|TRBJ1-4|-
TGCAGTGCTCCGCACGCGGCGAGGGTTGAAAAACTGTTTTTT
CSAPHAARVEKLFF
>TRBV12-3/TRBV12-4|many|TRBJ2-2|TRBD2
TGTGCCAGCAGTTTCCTCAGCGGGACGAACACCGGGGAGCTGTTTTTT
CASSFLSGTNTGELFF
>TRBV5-1|many|TRBJ2-1|TRBD2
TGCGCCAGCAGCTCCGGGACTAGCGGCCATGGCCTTGATGAGCAGTTCTTC
CASSSGTSGHGLDEQFF
>TRBV6-1|many|TRBJ1-1|-
TGTGCCAGCAGTGAATTCGAACGTTCGGGAGCTTTCTTT
CASSEFERSGAFF
>TRBV2|many|TRBJ2-1|-
TGTGCCAGCAGTGATATAGGGGGGACCTACAATGAGCAGTTCTTC
CASSDIGGTYNEQFF
>TRBV6-2/TRBV6-3|-|TRBJ2-1|TRBD2
TGTGCCAGCAGTGGTCCTAGCGGGGGGGGGGGCTACAATGAGCAGTTCTTC
CASSGPSGGGGYNEQFF
>TRBV18|-|TRBJ1-2|TRBD1
TGTCCCAGCTCACCTAACAACAGGGGTAACTATGGCTACACCTTC
CPSSPNNRGNYGYTF
>TRBV6-5|-|TRBJ2-2|TRBD2
TGTGCCAGCAGTTACTGGACTAGCCCGAACACCGGGGAGCTGTTTTTT
CASSYWTSPNTGELFF
>TRBV20-1|many|TRBJ2-3|TRBD2
TGCAGTGCTAGAGTTGAGACTAGCAGAGATACGCAGTATTTT
CSARVETSRDTQYF
>TRBV29-1|many|TRBJ2-7|-
TGCAGCGTTGTGGGGGTGAGTGCAGGGACCTACGAGCAGTACTTC
CSVVGVSAGTYEQYF
>TRBV12-3/TRBV12-4|-|TRBJ2-3|-
TGTGCCAGCAGACCTCCCGGCGGCACAGATACGCAGTATTTT
CASRPPGGTDTQYF
>TRBV20-1|many|TRBJ2-7|TRBD2
TGCAGTGCTCCAGCTGATAGCGGGACCTACGAGCAGTACTTC
CSAPADSGTYEQYF
>TRBV28|many|TRBJ2-7|TRBD2
TGTGCCAGCAGTTTGTTAGCGGGCTCCTACGAGCAGTACTTC
CASSLLAGSYEQYF
>TRBV20-1|few|TRBJ2-2|TRBD2
TGCAGTGCTCCCGCCTCCGGGACTACCAACACCGGGGAGCTGTTTTTT
CSAPASGTTNTGELFF
>TRBV4-1|-|TRBJ2-7|TRBD1
TGCGCCAGCAGCCAAGAGTTAAGACGGCAGGGGGAATACTACGAGCAGTACTTC
CASSQELRRQGEYYEQYF
>TRBV7-3|many|TRBJ2-1|-
TGTGCCAGCAGCGCCCTGGGCGGGGTTTACAATGAGCAGTTCTTC
CASSALGGVYNEQFF
>TRBV5-1|many|TRBJ2-7|TRBD2
TGCGCCAGCAGCGCTACTAGCGCTAGCTCCTACGAGCAGTACTTC
CASSATSASSYEQYF
>TRBV18|many|TRBJ1-1|-
TGTGCCAGCTCGGGACAAAAGACGACTATGAACACTGAAGCTTTCTTT
CASSGQKTTMNTEAFF
>TRBV25-1|few|TRBJ1-1|TRBD1
TGTGCCAGCAGTGAATCCTGGACAGGGAGGACTTTCTTT
CASSESWTGRTFF
>TRBV4-1|-|TRBJ1-1|-
TGCGCCAGCAGCCAGGACAGCGGCACTGAAGCTTTCTTT
CASSQDSGTEAFF